This TCR beta chain was sequenced for a study of control samples from healthy donors and cancer patients. The protocol was immunoSEQ multiplex PCR, while the TCRdb copy is restricted to in-frame clones and leaves out a portion. The table records roughly 100,000 clones, roughly 94% of them present only once. Germline CDR1 is GTSNPN and CDR2 is SVGIG (reference sequence). Trimming at V came to 4 bases and at J to 5 bases, leaving 18 bases not matched to a gene. The CDR3 is 17 amino acids. The specimen was blood. The chain recombines TRBV30 with TRBJ1-1; 8 nucleotides agree with TRBD1. The TCR was taken from a woman between 18 and 29 years old in good health. CDR3 nucleotide sequence: TGTGCCTGGAATTCCCTAGGCCCCCCAGGGGGCAAAACTGAAGCTTTCTTT. Translated: CAWNSLGPPGGKTEAFF.